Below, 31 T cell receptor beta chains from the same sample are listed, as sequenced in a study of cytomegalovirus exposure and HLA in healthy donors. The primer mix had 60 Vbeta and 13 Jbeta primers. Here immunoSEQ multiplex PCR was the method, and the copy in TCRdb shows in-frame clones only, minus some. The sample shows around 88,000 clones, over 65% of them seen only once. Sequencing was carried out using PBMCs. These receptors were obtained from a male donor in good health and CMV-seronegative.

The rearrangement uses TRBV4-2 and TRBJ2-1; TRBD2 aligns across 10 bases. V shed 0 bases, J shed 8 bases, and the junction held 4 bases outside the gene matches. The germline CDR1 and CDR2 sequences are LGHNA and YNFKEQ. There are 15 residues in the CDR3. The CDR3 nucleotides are TGTGCCAGCAGCCAAGACGGGACTAGCGCTGATGAGCAGTTCTTC. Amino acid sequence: CASSQDGTSADEQFF.

The CDR3 here is CASSNAGEETQYF. For the CDR3, the DNA is TGTGCCAGCAGTAACGCCGGGGAGGAGACCCAGTACTTC. V usage is TRBV11-3 and J usage is TRBJ2-5; TRBD2 is a possible D gene (5 bases). The CDR3 contains 13 residues. The V gene lost 6 bases and the J gene lost 5 bases, with 13 bases spanning the gap. Per germline, CDR1 SGHNT and CDR2 YENEEA.

The CDR3: CAINPSGGRNSYNEQFF. In DNA form, the CDR3 reads TGTGCCATCAACCCGTCTGGCGGGAGAAACTCCTACAATGAGCAGTTCTTC. The rearrangement links TRBV10-3 to TRBJ2-1; 7 nucleotides agree with TRBD2. V lost 7 bases and J lost 0; bases outside the gene matches: 12. The CDR3 has 17 amino acids. The V gene's germline CDR1 is ENHRY and CDR2 SYGVKD.

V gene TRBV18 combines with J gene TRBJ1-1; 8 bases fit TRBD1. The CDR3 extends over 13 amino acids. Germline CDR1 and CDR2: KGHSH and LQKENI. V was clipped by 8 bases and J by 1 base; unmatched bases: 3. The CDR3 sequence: CASHRGGNTEAFF. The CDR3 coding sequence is TGTGCCAGCCACAGGGGGGGGAACACTGAAGCTTTCTTT.

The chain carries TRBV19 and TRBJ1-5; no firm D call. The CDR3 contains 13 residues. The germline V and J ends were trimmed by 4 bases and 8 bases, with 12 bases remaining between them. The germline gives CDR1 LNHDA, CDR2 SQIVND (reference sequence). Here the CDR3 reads CASSNPGLEPQHF. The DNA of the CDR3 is TGTGCCAGTAGTAATCCGGGTTTGGAGCCCCAGCATTTT. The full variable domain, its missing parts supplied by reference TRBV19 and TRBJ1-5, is DGGITQSPKYLFRKEGQNVTLSCEQNLNHDAMYWYRQDPGQGLRLIYYSQIVNDFQKGDIAEGYSVSREKKESFPLTVTSAQKNPTAFYLCASSNPGLEPQHFGDGTRLSIL.

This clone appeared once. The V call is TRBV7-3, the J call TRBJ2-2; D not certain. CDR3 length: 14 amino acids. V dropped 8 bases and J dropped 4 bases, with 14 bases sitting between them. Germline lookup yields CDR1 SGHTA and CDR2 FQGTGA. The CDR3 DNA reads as TGTGCCAGCGGTGGGTTGAGCGCCACCGGGGAGCTGTTTTTT. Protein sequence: CASGGLSATGELFF.

This CDR3 reads CASSRDRAYEQYF. DNA of the CDR3: TGTGCCAGTAGTAGGGACAGGGCTTACGAGCAGTACTTC. The V call is TRBV19, the J call TRBJ2-7; TRBD1 agrees at 9 bases. Trimming cost V 4 bases and J 4 bases; bases outside gene matches: 2. CDR1 LNHDA and CDR2 SQIVND come from the germline V gene (reference sequence). CDR3 size: 13 residues.

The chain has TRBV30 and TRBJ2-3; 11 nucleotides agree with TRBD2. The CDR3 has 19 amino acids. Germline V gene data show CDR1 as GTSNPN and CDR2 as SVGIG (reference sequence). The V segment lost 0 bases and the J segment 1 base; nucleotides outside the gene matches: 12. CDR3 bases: TGTGCCTGGAGTGTAGAGTATCGGCTAGCGGGAGGTGGCACAGATACGCAGTATTTT. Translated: CAWSVEYRLAGGGTDTQYF.

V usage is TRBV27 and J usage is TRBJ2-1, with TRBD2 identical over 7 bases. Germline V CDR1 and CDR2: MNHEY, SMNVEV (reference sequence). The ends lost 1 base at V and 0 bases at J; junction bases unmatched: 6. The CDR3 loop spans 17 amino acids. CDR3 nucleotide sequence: TGTGCCAGCAGTTTATACGGGCGGGAGATCTCCTACAATGAGCAGTTCTTC. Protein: CASSLYGREISYNEQFF.

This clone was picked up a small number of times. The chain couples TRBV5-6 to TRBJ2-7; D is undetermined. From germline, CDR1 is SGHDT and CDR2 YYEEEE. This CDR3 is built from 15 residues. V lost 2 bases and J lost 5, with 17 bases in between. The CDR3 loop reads CASSFQRLGENEQYF. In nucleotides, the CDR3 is TGTGCCAGCAGCTTCCAAAGGCTCGGAGAGAACGAGCAGTACTTC.

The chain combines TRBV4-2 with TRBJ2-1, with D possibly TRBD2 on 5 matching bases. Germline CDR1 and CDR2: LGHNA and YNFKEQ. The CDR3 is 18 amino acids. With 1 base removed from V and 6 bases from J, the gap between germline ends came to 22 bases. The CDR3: CASSQVGLGYSAANEQFF. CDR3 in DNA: TGTGCCAGCAGCCAAGTGGGTCTAGGATATAGCGCGGCCAATGAGCAGTTCTTC.

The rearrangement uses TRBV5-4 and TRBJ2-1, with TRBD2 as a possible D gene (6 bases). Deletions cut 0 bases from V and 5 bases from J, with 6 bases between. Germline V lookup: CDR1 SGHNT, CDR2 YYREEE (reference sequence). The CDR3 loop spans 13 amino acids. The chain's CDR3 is CASSLGLDNEQFF. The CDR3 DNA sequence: TGTGCCAGCAGCTTGGGACTAGACAATGAGCAGTTCTTC.

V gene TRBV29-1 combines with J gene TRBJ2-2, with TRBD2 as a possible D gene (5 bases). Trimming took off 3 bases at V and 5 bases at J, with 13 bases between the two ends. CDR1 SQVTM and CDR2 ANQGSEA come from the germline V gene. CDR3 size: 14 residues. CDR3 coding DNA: TGCAGCGTTGAGAGTAGCGTTCATACCGGGGAGCTGTTTTTT. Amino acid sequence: CSVESSVHTGELFF.

CDR3 region: CASRGQYNEQFF. In nucleotides, the CDR3 is TGTGCCAGCAGGGGACAATACAATGAGCAGTTCTTC. This chain uses TRBV6-5 with TRBJ2-1, with a possible D match to TRBD1 (6 bases). This CDR3 contains 12 residues. From germline, CDR1 is MNHEY and CDR2 SVGAGI. The germline V and J ends were trimmed by 6 bases and 4 bases, with 7 bases remaining between them.

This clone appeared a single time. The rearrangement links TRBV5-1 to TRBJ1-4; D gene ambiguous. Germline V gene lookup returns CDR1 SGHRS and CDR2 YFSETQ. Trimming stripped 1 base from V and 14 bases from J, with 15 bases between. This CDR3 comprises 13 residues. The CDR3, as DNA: TGCGCCAGCAGCTTGAGCCCCGGCGGTAGCCTGTTTTTT. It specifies CASSLSPGGSLFF.

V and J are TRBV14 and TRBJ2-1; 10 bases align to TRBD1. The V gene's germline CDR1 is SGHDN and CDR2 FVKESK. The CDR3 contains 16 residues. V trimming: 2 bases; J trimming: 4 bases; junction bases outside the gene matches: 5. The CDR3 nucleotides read TGTGCCAGCAGCCAACGACAGGGGGCCCAATACAATGAGCAGTTCTTC. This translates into CASSQRQGAQYNEQFF.

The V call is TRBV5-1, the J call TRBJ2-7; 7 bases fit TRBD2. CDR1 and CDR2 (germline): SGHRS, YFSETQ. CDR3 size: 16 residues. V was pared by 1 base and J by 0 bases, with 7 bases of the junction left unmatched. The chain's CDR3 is CASSLYGTTSSYEQYF. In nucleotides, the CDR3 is TGCGCCAGCAGCTTGTATGGGACTACTAGCTCCTACGAGCAGTACTTC. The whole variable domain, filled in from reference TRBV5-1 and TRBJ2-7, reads KAGVTQTPRYLIKTRGQQVTLSCSPISGHRSVSWYQQTPGQGLQFLFEYFSETQRNKGNFPGRFSGRQFSNSRSEMNVSTLELGDSALYLCASSLYGTTSSYEQYFGPGTRLTVT.

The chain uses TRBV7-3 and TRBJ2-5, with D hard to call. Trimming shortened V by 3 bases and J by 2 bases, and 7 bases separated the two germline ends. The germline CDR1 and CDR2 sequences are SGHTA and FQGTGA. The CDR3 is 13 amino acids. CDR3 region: CASSFSPQETQYF. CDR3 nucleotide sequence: TGTGCCAGCAGCTTTTCCCCTCAAGAGACCCAGTACTTC.

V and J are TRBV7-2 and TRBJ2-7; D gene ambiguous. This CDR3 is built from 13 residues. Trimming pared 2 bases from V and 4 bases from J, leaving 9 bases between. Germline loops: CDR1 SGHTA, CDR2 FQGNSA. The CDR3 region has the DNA TGTGCCAGCAGCTTAATTCGCAGGTACGAGCAGTACTTC. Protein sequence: CASSLIRRYEQYF.

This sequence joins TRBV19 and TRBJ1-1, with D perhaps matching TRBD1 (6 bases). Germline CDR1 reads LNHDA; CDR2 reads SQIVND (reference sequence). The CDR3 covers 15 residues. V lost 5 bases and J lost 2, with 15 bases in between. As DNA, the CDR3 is TGTGCCAGTAGTTATCCCGGACAGCTTAACACTGAAGCTTTCTTT. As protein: CASSYPGQLNTEAFF.

The CDR3 region has the DNA TGTGCCAGCAGTTGGGACAGGGCCAGCGACGAGCAGTACTTC. It codes for CASSWDRASDEQYF. The V gene is TRBV2, the J gene TRBJ2-7; 9 bases are a match to TRBD1. Germline V CDR1 and CDR2: SNHLY, FYNNEI. The trim removed 5 bases at V and 5 bases at J, leaving 7 bases unmatched. The CDR3 length is 14 residues.

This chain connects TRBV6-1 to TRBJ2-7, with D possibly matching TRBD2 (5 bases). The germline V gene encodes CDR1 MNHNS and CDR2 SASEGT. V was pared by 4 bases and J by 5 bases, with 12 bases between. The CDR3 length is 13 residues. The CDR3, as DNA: TGTGCCAGCAGTGTAGCATCGCGGGACGAGCAGTACTTC. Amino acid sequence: CASSVASRDEQYF.

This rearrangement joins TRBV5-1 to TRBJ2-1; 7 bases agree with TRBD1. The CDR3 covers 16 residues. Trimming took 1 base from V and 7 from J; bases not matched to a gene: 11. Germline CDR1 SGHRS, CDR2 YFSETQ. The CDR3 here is CASSLLVSAGGNEQFF. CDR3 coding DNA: TGCGCCAGCAGCTTGCTGGTTTCCGCAGGGGGTAATGAGCAGTTCTTC.

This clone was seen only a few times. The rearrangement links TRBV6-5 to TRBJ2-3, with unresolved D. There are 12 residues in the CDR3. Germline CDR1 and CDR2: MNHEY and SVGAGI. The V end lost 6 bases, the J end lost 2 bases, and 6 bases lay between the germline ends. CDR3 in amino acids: CASSSSTDTQYF. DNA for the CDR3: TGTGCCAGCAGCTCTTCCACAGATACGCAGTATTTT.

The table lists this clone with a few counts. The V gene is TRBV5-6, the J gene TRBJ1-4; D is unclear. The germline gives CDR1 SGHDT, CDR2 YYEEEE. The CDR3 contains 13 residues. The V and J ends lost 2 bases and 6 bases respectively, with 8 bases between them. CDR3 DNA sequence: TGTGCCAGCAGCTTCCCTCAGGATGAAAAACTGTTTTTT. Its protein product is CASSFPQDEKLFF.

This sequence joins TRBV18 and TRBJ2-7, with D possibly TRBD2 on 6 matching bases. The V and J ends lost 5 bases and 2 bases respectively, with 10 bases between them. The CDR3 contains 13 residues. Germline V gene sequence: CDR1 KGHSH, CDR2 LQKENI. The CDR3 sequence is CASSGGLTYEQYF. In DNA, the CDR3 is TGTGCCAGCTCAGGCGGACTAACCTACGAGCAGTACTTC.

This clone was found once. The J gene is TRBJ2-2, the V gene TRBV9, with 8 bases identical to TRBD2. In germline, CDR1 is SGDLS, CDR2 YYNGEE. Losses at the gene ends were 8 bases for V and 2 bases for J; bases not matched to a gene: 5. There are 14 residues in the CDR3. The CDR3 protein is CASQAGENTGELFF. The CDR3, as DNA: TGTGCCAGTCAAGCGGGAGAAAACACCGGGGAGCTGTTTTTT.

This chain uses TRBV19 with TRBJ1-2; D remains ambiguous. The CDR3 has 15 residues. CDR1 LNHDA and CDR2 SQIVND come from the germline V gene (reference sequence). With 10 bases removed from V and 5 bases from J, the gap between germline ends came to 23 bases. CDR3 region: CATAADLFGEYGYTF. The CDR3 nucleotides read TGTGCCACCGCAGCCGACTTATTTGGGGAGTATGGCTACACCTTC.

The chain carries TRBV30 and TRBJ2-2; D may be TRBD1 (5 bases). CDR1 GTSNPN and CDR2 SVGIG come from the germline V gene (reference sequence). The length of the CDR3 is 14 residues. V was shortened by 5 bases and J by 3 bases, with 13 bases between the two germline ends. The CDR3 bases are TGTGCCTGGGGGATAGGGGTGGACACCGGGGAGCTGTTTTTT. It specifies CAWGIGVDTGELFF.

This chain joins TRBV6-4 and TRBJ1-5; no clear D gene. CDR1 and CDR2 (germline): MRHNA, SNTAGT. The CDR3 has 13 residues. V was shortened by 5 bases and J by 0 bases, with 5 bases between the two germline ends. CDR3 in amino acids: CASSPDSNQPQHF. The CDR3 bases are TGTGCCAGCAGTCCAGATAGCAATCAGCCCCAGCATTTT.

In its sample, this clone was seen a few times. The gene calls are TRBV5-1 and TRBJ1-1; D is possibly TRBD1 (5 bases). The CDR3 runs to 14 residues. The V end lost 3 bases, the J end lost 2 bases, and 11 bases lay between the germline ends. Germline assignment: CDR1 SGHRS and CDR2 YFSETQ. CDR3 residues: CASSWSGVNTEAFF. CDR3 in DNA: TGCGCCAGCAGCTGGTCGGGGGTAAACACTGAAGCTTTCTTT.